Presented here are 14 T cell receptor beta chains from one specimen sequenced in a study of Ad26.COV2.S vaccination and SARS-CoV-2 variants. Treatment here: some 20 received Ad26.COV2.S at low or high dose, single or two shots; several received placebo; per-sample allocation not given. Sample collection was performed on day 63 after the first vaccine or placebo injection. The protocol was immunoSEQ multiplex PCR, while the TCRdb copy is restricted to in-frame clones and leaves out a portion. This sample has 510,000 or so clones, with roughly 87% found just once. Sequencing was performed on peripheral blood, taken in a trial of Ad26.COV2.S vaccine versus placebo. The source of these receptors is a person between 18 and 60 years old who received the Ad26.COV2.S COVID-19 vaccine or a placebo.

V is TRBV7-9 and J is TRBJ2-5; possible D gene TRBD1, 7 bases. The CDR3 is 18 residues long. Trimming cost V 4 bases and J 5 bases, with 26 bases left between them. Germline loops: CDR1 SEHNR, CDR2 FQNEAQ (reference sequence). The CDR3 loop reads CASSSPRGARPRGETQYF. Here the CDR3 DNA reads TGTGCCAGCAGCTCCCCCAGGGGGGCACGACCAAGGGGGGAGACCCAGTACTTC.

The V call is TRBV27, the J call TRBJ1-1; D possibly corresponds to TRBD1 (5 bases). The V gene lost 4 bases and the J gene lost 8 bases, with 14 bases spanning the gap. CDR3 length: 13 residues. Germline CDR1 reads MNHEY; CDR2 reads SMNVEV (reference sequence). In DNA form, the CDR3 reads TGTGCCAGCAGTTCCACGGGACGGAGGGAAGCTTTCTTT. It encodes CASSSTGRREAFF.

The rearrangement links TRBV7-8 to TRBJ2-4; maybe TRBD1 (5 bases). The CDR3 runs to 16 residues. V lost 5 bases, J lost 0 bases, and 14 bases lay in between. Per germline, CDR1 SGHVS and CDR2 FQNEAQ. Written as DNA, the CDR3 is TGTGCCAGCAGCGCCAGAACAGGTTTAGCCAAAAACATTCAGTACTTC. It yields the protein CASSARTGLAKNIQYF.

V usage is TRBV2 and J usage is TRBJ2-1; no definite D call. The CDR3 runs 16 residues. Germline V gives CDR1 SNHLY, CDR2 FYNNEI. V was shortened by 2 bases and J by 0 bases, with 11 bases between the two germline ends. The CDR3 protein is CASSERELSSYNEQFF. CDR3 DNA sequence: TGTGCCAGCAGTGAAAGAGAGCTGAGCTCCTACAATGAGCAGTTCTTC.

The gene calls are TRBV27 and TRBJ2-2; 7 bases are a match to TRBD1. Trimming took 2 bases from V and 4 from J; bases not matched to a gene: 7. This CDR3 contains 16 residues. Germline lookup yields CDR1 MNHEY and CDR2 SMNVEV (reference sequence). The CDR3 here is CASSLLRQGRTGELFF. The CDR3 bases are TGTGCCAGCAGTTTACTCCGACAGGGCCGCACCGGGGAGCTGTTTTTT.

The chain has TRBV9 and TRBJ1-5; TRBD1 agrees at 9 bases. The germline V gene encodes CDR1 SGDLS and CDR2 YYNGEE. J was trimmed by 6 bases and V by 5 bases; bases with no gene match: 15. There are 17 residues in the CDR3. For the CDR3, the DNA is TGTGCCAGCAGGGTCCGGGACAGGGTGGAAGTACGTCAGCCCCAGCATTTT. Translated: CASRVRDRVEVRQPQHF.

This clone occurred a few times. The rearrangement links TRBV4-3 to TRBJ1-2; a weak D match, TRBD1 (6 bases). The V gene's germline CDR1 is LGHNA and CDR2 YSLEER. The CDR3 runs 14 residues. Trimming removed 2 bases at V and 6 bases at J, with 13 bases between. In DNA, the CDR3 is TGCGCCAGCAGCCAAACTACAGGGAGGGATGGCTACACCTTC. It yields the protein CASSQTTGRDGYTF.

The chain employs TRBV6-5 and TRBJ1-6; D perhaps matches TRBD1 (5 bases). The CDR3 spans 13 residues. The germline CDR1 and CDR2 sequences are MNHEY and SVGAGI. Trimming removed 6 bases at V and 7 bases at J, with 10 bases between. For the CDR3, the DNA is TGTGCCAGCAGGCGACAGCGGAATTCACCCCTCCACTTT. Amino acids: CASRRQRNSPLHF.

The V and J genes are TRBV25-1 and TRBJ2-7; tentative D call: TRBD2 (6 bases). The CDR3 spans 13 residues. Germline CDR1 MGHDK, CDR2 SYGVNS. The ends were cut back, 5 bases at V and 7 bases at J, with 15 bases in the middle. CDR3 sequence reads: CASSLGGKREQYF. As DNA, the CDR3 is TGTGCCAGCAGTCTCGGCGGGAAGAGGGAGCAGTACTTC.

The chain carries TRBV19 and TRBJ1-2, with 7 bases that match TRBD1. This CDR3 has 13 residues. V shed 5 bases and J 4 bases; nucleotides not matched to a gene: 4. The V gene's germline CDR1 is LNHDA and CDR2 SQIVND (reference sequence). The CDR3 nucleotides are TGTGCCAGTAGTTTCGGGGACAGCTATGGCTACACCTTC. Translation gives CASSFGDSYGYTF.

The chain uses TRBV15 and TRBJ1-1; possible D gene TRBD1, 6 bases. Germline V CDR1 and CDR2: LNHNV, YYDKDF (reference sequence). The length of the CDR3 is 14 residues. V gave up 7 bases and J gave up 5 bases, with 17 bases separating them. The CDR3 nucleotides are TGTGCCACCAAGCCACTCAGGGGAGGGACTGAAGCTTTCTTT. Translation: CATKPLRGGTEAFF.

This chain connects TRBV27 to TRBJ1-5, with D perhaps matching TRBD1 (6 bases). V was shortened by 9 bases and J by 7 bases, with 16 bases between the two germline ends. The CDR3 is made up of 13 amino acids. The germline gives CDR1 MNHEY, CDR2 SMNVEV (reference sequence). This CDR3 reads CASQSRGGQPQHF. Here the CDR3 DNA reads TGTGCCAGTCAAAGTCGAGGGGGGCAGCCCCAGCATTTT.

This chain uses TRBV2 with TRBJ1-3; no firm D call. This CDR3 comprises 14 residues. V lost 7 bases, J lost 4 bases, and 14 bases lay in between. In germline, CDR1 is SNHLY, CDR2 FYNNEI. CDR3 sequence: CASKPIGSGNTIYF. The CDR3 DNA sequence: TGTGCCAGCAAACCTATAGGGTCGGGAAACACCATATATTTT.

The CDR3 DNA sequence: TGCGCCAGCAGTCTAGGGGGGACGAATGAAAAACTGTTTTTT. Amino acid sequence: CASSLGGTNEKLFF. The chain combines TRBV23-1 with TRBJ1-4, with D perhaps matching TRBD1 (6 bases). Being an ORF, TRBV23-1 has a function that is uncertain. The CDR3 contains 14 residues. The V and J ends lost 4 bases and 5 bases respectively, with 11 bases between them.